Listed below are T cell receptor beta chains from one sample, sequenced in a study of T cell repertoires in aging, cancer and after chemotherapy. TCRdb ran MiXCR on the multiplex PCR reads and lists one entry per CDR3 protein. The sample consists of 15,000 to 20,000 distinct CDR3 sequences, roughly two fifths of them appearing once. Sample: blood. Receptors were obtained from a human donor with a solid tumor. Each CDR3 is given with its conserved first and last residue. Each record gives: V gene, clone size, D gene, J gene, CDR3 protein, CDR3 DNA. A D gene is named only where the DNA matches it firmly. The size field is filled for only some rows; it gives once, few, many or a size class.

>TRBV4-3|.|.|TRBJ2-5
CASSQDPNNQETQYF
TGCGCCAGCAGCCAAGATCCGAACAACCAAGAGACCCAGTACTTC
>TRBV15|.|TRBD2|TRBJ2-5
CATSRERGGRETQYF
TGTGCCACCAGCAGAGAACGGGGGGGCCGAGAGACCCAGTACTTC
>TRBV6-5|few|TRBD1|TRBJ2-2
CATRDRVTGELFF
TGTGCCACCCGGGACAGGGTAACCGGGGAGCTGTTTTTT
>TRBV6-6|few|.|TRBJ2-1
CASSLRGAIEQFF
TGTGCCAGCAGCCTCCGAGGGGCGATTGAGCAGTTCTTC
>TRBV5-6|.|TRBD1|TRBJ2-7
CASSLGTANEQYF
TGCGCCAGCAGCTTGGGGACAGCAAACGAGCAGTACTTC
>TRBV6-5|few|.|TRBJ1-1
CASSYSLNYPDTEAFF
TGTGCCAGCAGTTACTCTTTGAATTACCCGGACACTGAAGCTTTCTTT
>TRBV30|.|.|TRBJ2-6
CAWGRRGAGANVLTF
TGTGCCTGGGGTAGGAGGGGGGCAGGGGCCAACGTCCTGACTTTC
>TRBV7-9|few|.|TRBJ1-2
CASSLRSGNGFGYTF
TGTGCCAGCAGCTTACGTAGCGGGAATGGGTTTGGCTACACCTTC
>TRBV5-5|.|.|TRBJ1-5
CASSPRSVNQPQHF
TGTGCCAGCAGCCCCCGCAGCGTAAATCAGCCCCAGCATTTT
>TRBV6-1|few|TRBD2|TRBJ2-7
CASTPVGLAGYEQYF
TGTGCCAGCACCCCCGTCGGACTAGCGGGGTACGAGCAGTACTTC
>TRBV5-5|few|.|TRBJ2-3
CASSLVSSTDTQYF
TGTGCCAGCAGCTTGGTTTCGAGCACAGATACGCAGTATTTT
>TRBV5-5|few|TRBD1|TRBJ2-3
CASSLGTAGTDTQYF
TGTGCCAGCAGCTTAGGGACAGCCGGCACAGATACGCAGTATTTT
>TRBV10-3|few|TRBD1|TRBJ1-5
CASRDRESNQPQHF
TGTGCCAGCAGAGACAGGGAGAGCAATCAGCCCCAGCATTTT